One sample yielded the 16 T cell receptor beta chains listed below, sequenced in a study of vaccination effects on CD4 cells after COVID-19. TCRdb's table, derived via immunoSEQ multiplex PCR, lists solely in-frame clones and lacks some. The table records 65,000 to 95,000 clones, 77% of them present only once. Before sequencing took place, the ViraFEST assay used viral peptide pools to expand antigen-specific CD4+ T cells. After around ten days in culture, the CD4+ T cells were isolated. Either the BNT162b2 or mRNA-1273 vaccine was given to participants in two doses. Their recognized antigens are unknown. Specimen: CD4+ T cells from PBMCs cultured with HCoV-OC43 spike peptides, collected after COVID-19 vaccination. Subset meaning: HCoV-OC43 spike overlapping peptide pool stimulation. These receptors were obtained from a human donor who received a COVID-19 vaccine.

V gene TRBV2 combines with J gene TRBJ1-5, with 7 bases matching TRBD1. Germline-derived CDR1 and CDR2 are SNHLY and FYNNEI. The V and J ends lost 5 bases and 0 bases, in that order; junction bases with no gene match: 7. This CDR3 is 16 amino acids long. Here the CDR3 DNA reads TGTGCCAGCAGTCTAGGAGGGGGCCCTAGCAATCAGCCCCAGCATTTT. It translates to CASSLGGGPSNQPQHF. The variable domain in full, completed from reference TRBV2 and TRBJ1-5, reads EPEVTQTPSHQVTQMGQEVILRCVPISNHLYFYWYRQILGQKVEFLVSFYNNEISEKSEIFDDQFSVERPDGSNFTLKIRSTKLEDSAMYFCASSLGGGPSNQPQHFGDGTRLSIL.

The chain combines TRBV28 with TRBJ1-1, with TRBD1 matching over 8 bases. Germline assignment: CDR1 MDHEN and CDR2 SYDVKM. Trimming removed 6 bases from V and 5 bases from J; junction bases left unmatched: 8. CDR3 length: 14 amino acids. As DNA, the CDR3 is TGTGCCAGCAGCTCCGGACAGGGAGTGACTGAAGCTTTCTTT. The encoded protein is CASSSGQGVTEAFF.

The chain combines TRBV7-9 with TRBJ1-1, with D possibly matching TRBD1 (6 bases). V was trimmed by 1 base and J by 6 bases, leaving 12 bases between them. Germline V gene data show CDR1 as SEHNR and CDR2 as FQNEAQ (reference sequence). CDR3 length equals 14 residues. The CDR3 here is CASSLVGQIAEAFF. For the CDR3, the DNA is TGTGCCAGCAGCTTAGTCGGACAGATCGCTGAAGCTTTCTTT.

The chain is built from TRBV10-2 and TRBJ1-6, with D unclear. The germline V and J ends were trimmed by 4 bases and 12 bases, with 10 bases remaining between them. The CDR3 runs to 12 residues. The germline V gene has CDR1 WSHSY and CDR2 SAAADI. In nucleotides, the CDR3 is TGCGCCAGCAGTGGTAACATGGGACCCCTCCACTTT. It specifies CASSGNMGPLHF.

This clone was counted between two and nine times. V usage is TRBV18 and J usage is TRBJ2-1; the match to TRBD2 covers 12 bases. Looked up from germline, CDR1 is KGHSH and CDR2 is LQKENI. Losses at the gene ends were 1 base for V and 9 bases for J; bases not matched to a gene: 4. The CDR3 runs 15 residues. CDR3 coding DNA: TGTGCCAGCTCACCACAACTAGCGGGGGGCAGTGAGCAGTTCTTC. Encoded protein: CASSPQLAGGSEQFF.

The V and J genes are TRBV2 and TRBJ1-6, with D perhaps matching TRBD1 (5 bases). The CDR3 totals 14 residues. With 4 bases removed from V and 5 bases from J, the gap between germline ends came to 9 bases. Germline assignment: CDR1 SNHLY and CDR2 FYNNEI. In nucleotides, the CDR3 is TGTGCCAGCAGTGGACAGTCAAATAATTCACCCCTCCACTTT. It encodes CASSGQSNNSPLHF.

The J gene is TRBJ2-3, the V gene TRBV14; D unclear. CDR1 SGHDN and CDR2 FVKESK come from the germline V gene. This CDR3 has 15 amino acids. V lost 1 base and J lost 2, with 10 bases in between. The CDR3 DNA reads as TGTGCCAGCAGCCAAGTGGCCAGAGACACAGATACGCAGTATTTT. It translates to CASSQVARDTDTQYF.

V and J are TRBV7-3 and TRBJ2-2, with D maybe TRBD2 (6 bases). The CDR3 covers 15 residues. The germline V gene encodes CDR1 SGHTA and CDR2 FQGTGA. Trimming took off 2 bases at V and 4 bases at J, with 11 bases between the two ends. Here the CDR3 reads CASSLDGRITGELFF. CDR3 sequence (DNA): TGTGCCAGCAGCTTAGACGGGAGAATCACCGGGGAGCTGTTTTTT. Full variable domain (missing parts from reference TRBV7-3 and TRBJ2-2): GAGVSQTPSNKVTEKGKYVELRCDPISGHTALYWYRQSLGQGPEFLIYFQGTGAADDSGLPNDRFFAVRPEGSVSTLKIQRTERGDSAVYLCASSLDGRITGELFFGEGSRLTVL.

V and J are TRBV6-4 and TRBJ1-4; TRBD1 matches 8 bases. CDR3 length: 13 amino acids. The germline V gene encodes CDR1 MRHNA and CDR2 SNTAGT. J gave up 11 bases and V 4 bases, and 6 bases lay outside the gene matches. The DNA for the CDR3 is TGTGCCAGCAGTGTCAGACAGGGGATGAAACTGTTTTTT. It yields the protein CASSVRQGMKLFF.

V usage is TRBV24-1 and J usage is TRBJ1-2; 7 bases are shared with TRBD1. The CDR3 extends over 13 amino acids. The germline V gene has CDR1 KGHDR and CDR2 SFDVKD. Germline trimming cut 4 bases from V and 5 bases from J; bases unmatched to any gene: 3. The CDR3 coding sequence is TGTGCCACCAGTGACGGACAGGATTATGGCTACACCTTC. It yields the protein CATSDGQDYGYTF.

The chain carries TRBV3-1 (or the pseudogene TRBV3-2) and TRBJ1-1; a weak D match, TRBD1 (5 bases). The germline gives CDR1 LGHDT, CDR2 YNNKEL (reference sequence). This CDR3 contains 16 residues. Between the trimmed V and J ends, which lost 3 bases and 5 bases, there was a span of 19 bases. The CDR3 sequence: CASSHGGVLSKTEAFF. In DNA form, the CDR3 reads TGTGCCAGCAGCCACGGGGGGGTCTTATCGAAAACTGAAGCTTTCTTT.

This chain joins TRBV11-3 and TRBJ2-2; D not resolved. This CDR3 contains 12 residues. CDR1 SGHNT and CDR2 YENEEA come from the germline V gene. Trimming stripped 4 bases from V and 6 bases from J, with 6 bases between. Here the CDR3 reads CASSSQAGELFF. The CDR3 bases are TGTGCCAGCAGCTCTCAGGCCGGGGAGCTGTTTTTT. The full variable domain, its missing parts supplied by reference TRBV11-3 and TRBJ2-2, is EAGVVQSPRYKIIEKKQPVAFWCNPISGHNTLYWYLQNLGQGPELLIRYENEEAVDDSQLPKDRFSAERLKGVDSTLKIQPAELGDSAVYLCASSSQAGELFFGEGSRLTVL.

This clone turned up a few times. The chain couples TRBV7-3 to TRBJ2-6, with D tentatively TRBD1 (6 bases). Trimming took off 5 bases at V and 0 bases at J, with 8 bases between the two ends. In germline, CDR1 is SGHTA, CDR2 FQGTGA. The CDR3 is made up of 15 amino acids. CDR3 loop: CASSGQLSGANVLTF. CDR3 DNA sequence: TGTGCCAGCAGCGGACAGCTCTCTGGGGCCAACGTCCTGACTTTC.

The chain has TRBV6-1 and TRBJ1-2; D perhaps matches TRBD1 (5 bases). The V end was cut by 2 bases, the J end by 0 bases, with 16 bases between. CDR1 and CDR2 (germline): MNHNS, SASEGT. CDR3 length: 17 residues. The CDR3 DNA follows: TGTGCCAGCAGTGAAATCGGCAAGGGGAACTCTAACTATGGCTACACCTTC. Its translation is CASSEIGKGNSNYGYTF.

The chain uses TRBV6-1 and TRBJ1-2; D unresolved. The CDR3 runs to 13 residues. CDR1 MNHNS and CDR2 SASEGT come from the germline V gene. Trimming left V 3 bases short and J 7 bases short, with 12 bases between. The CDR3 loop is CASSDRRGLGYTF. The CDR3 nucleotides are TGTGCCAGCAGTGATCGGAGAGGGCTTGGCTACACCTTC.

V is TRBV3-1 (or the pseudogene TRBV3-2) and J is TRBJ2-1; TRBD2 matches at 10 bases. The CDR3 has 17 amino acids. The V segment lost 4 bases and the J segment 0 bases; nucleotides outside the gene matches: 6. From germline, CDR1 is LGHDT and CDR2 YNNKEL (reference sequence). Here the CDR3 reads CASSLLAGASSYNEQFF. CDR3 DNA: TGTGCCAGCAGCCTTCTAGCGGGGGCGAGCTCCTACAATGAGCAGTTCTTC.